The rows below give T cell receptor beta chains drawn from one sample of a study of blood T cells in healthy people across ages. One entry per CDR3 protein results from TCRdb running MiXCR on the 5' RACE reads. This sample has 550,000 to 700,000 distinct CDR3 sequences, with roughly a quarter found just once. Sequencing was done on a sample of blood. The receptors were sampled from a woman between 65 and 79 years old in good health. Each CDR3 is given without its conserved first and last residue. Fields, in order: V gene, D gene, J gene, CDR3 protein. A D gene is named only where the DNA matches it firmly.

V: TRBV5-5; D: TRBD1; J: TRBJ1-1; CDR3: ASSLIAGTGGAEAF
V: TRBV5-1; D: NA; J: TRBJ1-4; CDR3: ASSPQQGRTNEKLF
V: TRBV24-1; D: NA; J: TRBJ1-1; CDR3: ATAARGRATEAF
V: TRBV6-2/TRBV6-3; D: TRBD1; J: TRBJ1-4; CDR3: ASSYSPGQGEIYEKLF
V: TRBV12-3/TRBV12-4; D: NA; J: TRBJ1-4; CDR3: ASSLHGASKLF
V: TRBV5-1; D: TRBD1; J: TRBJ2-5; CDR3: ASSPGQDKY
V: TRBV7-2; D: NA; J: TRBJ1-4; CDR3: ASSVAREEGEKLF
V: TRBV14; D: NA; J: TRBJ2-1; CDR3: ASSQEGPFRYNEQF
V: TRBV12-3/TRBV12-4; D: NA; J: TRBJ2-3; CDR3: ASSPGVRSTDTQY
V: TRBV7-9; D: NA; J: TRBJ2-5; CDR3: ASSLDLAAETQY
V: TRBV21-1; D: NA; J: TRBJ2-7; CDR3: ASSKTRCRGMGSTGEQY
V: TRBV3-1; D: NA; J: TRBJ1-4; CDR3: ASSPPNAEKLF
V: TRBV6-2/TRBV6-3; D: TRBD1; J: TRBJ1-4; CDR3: ASTRPTGGGSEKLF
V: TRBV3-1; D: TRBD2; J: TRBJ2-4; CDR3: ASSHGGGRENIQY
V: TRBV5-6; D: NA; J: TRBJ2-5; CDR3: ASSFLAQGKRETQY
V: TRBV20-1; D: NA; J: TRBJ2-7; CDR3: SARVRGVEQY
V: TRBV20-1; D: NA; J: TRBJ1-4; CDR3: SADPDLSLREKLF
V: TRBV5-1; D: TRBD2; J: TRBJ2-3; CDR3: ASSLSRTSGGGDTQY
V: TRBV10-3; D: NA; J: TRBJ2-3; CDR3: AISARETTDTQY
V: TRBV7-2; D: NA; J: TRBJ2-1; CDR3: ASSPRPLSYNEQF
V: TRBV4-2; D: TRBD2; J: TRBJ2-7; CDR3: ASSQETTSLPTKQY
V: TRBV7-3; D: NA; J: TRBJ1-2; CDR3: ASSLPSGVGYT
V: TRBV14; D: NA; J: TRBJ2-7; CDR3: ASSQALSGVNEQY
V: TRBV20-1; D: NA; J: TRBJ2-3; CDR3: SAPPRGADTQY
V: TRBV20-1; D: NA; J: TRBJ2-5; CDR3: RADRRQETQY
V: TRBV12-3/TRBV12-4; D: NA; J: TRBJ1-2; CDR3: ASSGQPTNYGYT
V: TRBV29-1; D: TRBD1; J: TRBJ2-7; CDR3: SVDGLEGAKTYEQY
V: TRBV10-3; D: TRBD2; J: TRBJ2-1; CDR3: AISDRVLAGAHNEQF
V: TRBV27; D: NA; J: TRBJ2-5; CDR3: ASSFEGPPFRTQY
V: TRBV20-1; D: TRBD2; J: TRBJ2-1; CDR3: SARYQRRGINEQF
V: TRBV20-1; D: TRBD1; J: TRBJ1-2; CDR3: SARVWDRSASNYGYT
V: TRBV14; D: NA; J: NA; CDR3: ATGARTSYEQY
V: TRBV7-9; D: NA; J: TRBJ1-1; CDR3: ASSFVLSPEAF
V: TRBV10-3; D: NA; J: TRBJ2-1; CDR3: AIRSDYHSGRSYNEQF
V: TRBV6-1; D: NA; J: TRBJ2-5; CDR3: ASSGQFIETQY
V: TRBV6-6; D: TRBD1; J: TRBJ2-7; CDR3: ASSYSRQGAGEQY
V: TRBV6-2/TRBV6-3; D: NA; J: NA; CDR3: ASSYSLGGQETQY
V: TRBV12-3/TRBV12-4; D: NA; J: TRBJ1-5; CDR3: AGSTRGGSNQPQH
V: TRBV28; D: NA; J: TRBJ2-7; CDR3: ASSPPGESYEQY
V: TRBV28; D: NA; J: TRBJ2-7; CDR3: AVSVGYEQY
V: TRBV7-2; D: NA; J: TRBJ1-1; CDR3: ASSPLAGRTEAF
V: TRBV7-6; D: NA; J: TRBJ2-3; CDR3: ASSLAGEEDTQY
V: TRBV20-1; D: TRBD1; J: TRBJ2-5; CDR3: SAVKGARETQY
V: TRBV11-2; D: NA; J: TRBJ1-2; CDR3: ASSPPGVVGSYT
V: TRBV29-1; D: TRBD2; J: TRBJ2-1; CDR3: SVEGGLMLNEQF
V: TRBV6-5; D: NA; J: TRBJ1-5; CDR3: ASSYTRVRGPSSNRPQH
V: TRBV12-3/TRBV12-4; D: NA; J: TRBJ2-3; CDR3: ASSLGDGGTDTQY
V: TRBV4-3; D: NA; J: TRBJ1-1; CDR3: ASSLGTRGAEAF
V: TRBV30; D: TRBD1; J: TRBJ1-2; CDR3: AWSVTLTGDGYT
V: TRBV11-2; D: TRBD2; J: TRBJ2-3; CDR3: ASSLAGAGAPDTQY
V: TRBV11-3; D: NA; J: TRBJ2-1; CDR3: ASSLGRSQQF
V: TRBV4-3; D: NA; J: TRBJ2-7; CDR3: ASSQERRNYERY
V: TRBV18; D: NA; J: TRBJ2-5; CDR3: ASSPTRSSETQY
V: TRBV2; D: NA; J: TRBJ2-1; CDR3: ASSVYENEQF
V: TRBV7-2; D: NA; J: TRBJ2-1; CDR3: ASSLWDGGRVNEQF